This T cell receptor beta chain was captured in a study of blood T cell repertoires in COVID-19. On the study more broadly: Sites across the United States, Italy and Spain contributed samples from acute and convalescent COVID-19. In each case, the material was cDNA or gDNA derived from T cells, B-cell-depleted T cells, or PBMCs.

As processed by the authors: Amplification from reference gene primers served as the basis for estimated nucleated cell counts. Method: immunoSEQ multiplex PCR; TCRdb's copy keeps in-frame clones and lacks some. V and J calls and clone size are given by that table; D and trimming were obtained from the DNA. The profile shows 380,000 or so clones, about 89% of them singletons. The CDR3 extends over 16 amino acids. V trimming: 0 bases; J trimming: 4 bases; junction bases outside the gene matches: 5. Germline CDR1 SGHTS, CDR2 YDEGEE. The V gene is TRBV5-8, the J gene TRBJ1-3; 9 positions match TRBD1. Sample: peripheral blood. The clonotype originates from a man in his forties with acute or convalescent COVID-19. The CDR3 is CASSLAYRGLGNTIYF. The CDR3 coding sequence is TGTGCCAGCAGCTTGGCCTACAGGGGGCTCGGAAACACCATATATTTT.